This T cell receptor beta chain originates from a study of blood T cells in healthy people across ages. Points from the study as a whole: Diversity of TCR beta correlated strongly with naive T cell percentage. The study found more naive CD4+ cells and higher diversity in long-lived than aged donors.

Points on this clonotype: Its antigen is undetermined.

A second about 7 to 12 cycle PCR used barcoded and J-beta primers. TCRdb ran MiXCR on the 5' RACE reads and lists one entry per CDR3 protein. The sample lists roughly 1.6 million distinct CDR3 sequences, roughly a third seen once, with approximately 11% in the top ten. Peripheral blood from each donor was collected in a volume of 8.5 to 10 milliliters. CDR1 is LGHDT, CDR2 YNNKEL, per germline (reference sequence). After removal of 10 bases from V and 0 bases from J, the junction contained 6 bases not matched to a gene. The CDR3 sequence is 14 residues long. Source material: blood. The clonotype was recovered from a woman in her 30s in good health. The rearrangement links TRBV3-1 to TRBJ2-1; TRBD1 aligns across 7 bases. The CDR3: CATSGTASYNEQFF. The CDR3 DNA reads TGTGCCACCTCCGGGACAGCCTCCTACAATGAGCAGTTCTTC.